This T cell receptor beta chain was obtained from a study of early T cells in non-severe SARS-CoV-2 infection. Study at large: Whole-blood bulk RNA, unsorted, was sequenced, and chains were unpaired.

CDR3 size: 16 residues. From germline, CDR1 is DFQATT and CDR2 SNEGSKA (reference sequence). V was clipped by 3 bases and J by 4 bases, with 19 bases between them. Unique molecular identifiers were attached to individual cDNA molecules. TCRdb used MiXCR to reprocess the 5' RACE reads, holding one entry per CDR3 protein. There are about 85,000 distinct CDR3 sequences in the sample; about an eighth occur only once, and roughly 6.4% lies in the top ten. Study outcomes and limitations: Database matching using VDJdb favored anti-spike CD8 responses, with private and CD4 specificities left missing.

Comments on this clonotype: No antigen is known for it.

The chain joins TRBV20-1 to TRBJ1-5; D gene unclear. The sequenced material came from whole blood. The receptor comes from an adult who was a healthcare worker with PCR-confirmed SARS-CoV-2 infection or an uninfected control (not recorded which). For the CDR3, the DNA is TGCAGTGCTAGTGGGGAGGTTCGGGAGCCAAATCAGCCCCAGCATTTT. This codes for CSASGEVREPNQPQHF.